Listed below are T cell receptor beta chains from one sample, sequenced in a study of T cells after yellow fever vaccination. TCRdb re-derived calls from the 5' RACE reads in MiXCR, one entry per CDR3 protein. The table records about 350,000 distinct CDR3 sequences, 4.1% of them present only once. The sample in question was PBMCs, obtained 5 days after the yellow fever booster vaccination. These receptors were obtained from a man younger than 35 who received the YFV17D yellow fever vaccine. Each CDR3 is given with its conserved first and last residue. D genes are given only for firm matches. Some rows mark clone size as missing; the rest say once, few, many or name a class of expanded clone.

clone_size j_call d_call v_call cdr3_aa cdr3_nt
many TRBJ2-1 - TRBV5-1 CASSSQGNEQFF TGCGCCAGCAGCTCACAGGGAAATGAGCAGTTCTTC
- TRBJ1-2 TRBD1 TRBV5-1 CASSLSWTGGDGYTF TGCGCCAGCAGCCTATCATGGACAGGGGGGGATGGCTACACCTTC
many TRBJ1-1 - TRBV5-1 CASSRGPRNTEAFF TGCGCCAGCAGCCGAGGACCGCGGAACACTGAAGCTTTCTTT
- TRBJ1-5 TRBD1 TRBV12-3/TRBV12-4 CASSSPGQINQPQHF TGTGCCAGCAGTTCTCCGGGACAGATTAATCAGCCCCAGCATTTT
few TRBJ2-5 TRBD2 TRBV25-1 CASSEYSGKETQYF TGTGCCAGCAGTGAATACAGCGGGAAAGAGACCCAGTACTTC
many TRBJ1-6 TRBD1 TRBV10-3 CAISESAGGSYNSPLHF TGTGCCATCAGTGAGTCGGCAGGGGGCTCCTATAATTCACCCCTCCACTTT
few TRBJ1-2 TRBD1 TRBV15 CATSTLGQGIYGYTF TGTGCCACCAGCACCTTGGGACAGGGGATCTATGGCTACACCTTC
- TRBJ2-7 TRBD1 TRBV14 CASRRTGVSYEQYF TGTGCCAGCAGGAGGACAGGGGTCTCCTACGAGCAGTACTTC
many TRBJ2-1 - TRBV4-3 CASSQDANEQFF TGCGCCAGCAGCCAAGACGCAAATGAGCAGTTCTTC
- TRBJ2-5 TRBD1 TRBV15 CATSRVRGQRNRETQYF TGTGCCACCAGCAGAGTCCGGGGACAGCGTAATCGCGAGACCCAGTACTTC
many TRBJ2-7 - TRBV7-2 CASSLPLAPYEQYF TGTGCCAGCAGCCTACCGCTCGCTCCGTACGAGCAGTACTTC
few TRBJ2-2 - TRBV4-1 CASTTYEGDGELFF TGCGCCAGCACCACCTACGAAGGCGACGGGGAGCTGTTTTTT
few TRBJ1-3 TRBD1 TRBV30 CAWGTGGGNTIYF TGTGCCTGGGGGACAGGCGGTGGAAACACCATATATTTT
- TRBJ1-2 TRBD1 TRBV29-1 CSVLQGAGYGYTF TGCAGCGTCCTACAGGGGGCCGGGTATGGCTACACCTTC
- TRBJ2-3 - TRBV11-2 CASSFLGSSTDTQYF TGTGCCAGCAGCTTTCTTGGTAGCAGCACAGATACGCAGTATTTT
few TRBJ2-2 - TRBV12-3/TRBV12-4 CASSLRRLAGELFF TGTGCCAGCAGCCTGAGACGGTTAGCCGGGGAGCTGTTTTTT
few TRBJ1-2 - TRBV28 CASSFLGTVNYGYTF TGTGCCAGCAGTTTCCTGGGAACAGTTAACTATGGCTACACCTTC
few TRBJ2-5 TRBD1 TRBV7-7 CASSLWTGQETQYF TGTGCTAGCAGTCTATGGACAGGCCAAGAGACCCAGTACTTC
many TRBJ2-3 - TRBV19 CASSIADGSTDTQYF TGTGCCAGTAGTATAGCAGACGGCTCCACAGATACGCAGTATTTT
- TRBJ2-4 TRBD1 TRBV10-3 CAISETDTRQGLRNIQYF TGTGCCATCAGTGAGACCGATACCCGACAGGGTCTCAGAAACATTCAGTACTTC
- TRBJ1-3 - TRBV21-1 CASSKVGREISGNTIYF TGTGCCAGCAGCAAAGTCGGGAGGGAGATCTCTGGAAACACCATATATTTT
many TRBJ2-3 - TRBV21-1 CARKMGGGTQYF TGTGCCAGGAAAATGGGCGGGGGAACGCAGTATTTT
- TRBJ2-5 - TRBV20-1 CSARDRRGTGETQYF TGCAGTGCTAGAGATCGTCGGGGGACCGGGGAGACCCAGTACTTC
- TRBJ2-4 - TRBV20-1 CSAPSPRDGPNIQYF TGCAGTGCTCCCTCTCCCCGTGATGGGCCAAACATTCAGTACTTC
- TRBJ1-3 TRBD1 TRBV5-1 CASSINRGAGNTIYF TGCGCCAGCAGCATCAACAGGGGCGCTGGAAACACCATATATTTT
- TRBJ1-1 TRBD1 TRBV4-1 CASSHLYRGRGTEAFF TGCGCCAGCAGCCATCTCTACAGGGGGCGCGGAACTGAAGCTTTCTTT
- TRBJ2-2 - TRBV6-1 CANSRTVNDGELFF TGTGCCAACAGTCGGACAGTTAACGACGGGGAGCTGTTTTTT
- TRBJ2-1 - TRBV5-5 CASRTDTYNEQFF TGTGCCAGCAGGACGGACACCTACAATGAGCAGTTCTTC
many TRBJ2-3 TRBD2 TRBV12-3/TRBV12-4 CASSPSGGDGDTQYF TGTGCCAGCAGCCCTAGCGGGGGTGATGGAGATACGCAGTATTTT
few TRBJ2-2 - TRBV29-1 CSVDTQGTGGELFF TGCAGCGTTGATACCCAGGGGACGGGCGGGGAGCTGTTTTTT
few TRBJ2-2 TRBD1 TRBV5-6 CASSPLLGTGGTGELFF TGTGCCAGCAGCCCCCTCCTCGGGACAGGGGGGACCGGGGAGCTGTTTTTT
- TRBJ2-2 - TRBV30 CAWSRYKSNTGELFF TGTGCCTGGAGTCGGTACAAGTCGAACACCGGGGAGCTGTTTTTT
many TRBJ1-4 - TRBV4-1 CASSQGGNNEKLFF TGCGCCAGCAGCCAAGGAGGGAACAATGAAAAACTGTTTTTT
few TRBJ2-1 - TRBV30 CAWSGDKYEQFF TGTGCCTGGAGTGGTGACAAATATGAGCAGTTCTTC
many TRBJ2-1 - TRBV27 CASRSGLDNEQFF TGTGCCAGCAGATCCGGGTTAGACAATGAGCAGTTCTTC
few TRBJ2-7 TRBD1 TRBV29-1 CSARQGGSYEQYF TGCAGCGCGCGTCAAGGGGGCTCTTACGAGCAGTACTTC
few TRBJ1-1 TRBD1 TRBV4-3 CASSRNLYRGENTEAFF TGCGCCAGCAGCCGGAATTTGTACAGGGGCGAGAACACTGAAGCTTTCTTT